The 21 T cell receptor beta chains presented below share a single source sample, sequenced in a study of shared clonotypes between healthy human individuals. Libraries were prepared by immunoSEQ multiplex PCR; TCRdb keeps only in-frame clonotypes and omits some of them. Here the sample spans around 1.6 million clones, 95% to 99% being singletons. The material sequenced was naive CD4+ T cells sorted from blood. Subset indicated: CD45RA+ positively selected. These receptors all stem from a man aged 30 to 39 in good health.

This clone appeared a single time. This chain links TRBV18 with TRBJ2-2; weak D call: TRBD1 (5 bases). Trimming stripped 0 bases from V and 5 bases from J, with 13 bases between. The CDR3 runs to 16 residues. Germline CDR1 and CDR2: KGHSH and LQKENI. DNA for the CDR3: TGTGCCAGCTCACCACCAAAGGGGATCTTGACCGGGGAGCTGTTTTTT. Its protein is CASSPPKGILTGELFF.

About this clone itself: This same CDR3 is encoded by further DNA sequences in the sample. The chain couples TRBV2 to TRBJ2-1, with 14 bases lining up with TRBD2. Germline CDR1 is SNHLY and CDR2 is FYNNEI. The CDR3 extends over 16 amino acids. The ends lost 6 bases at V and 1 base at J; junction bases unmatched: 2. CDR3 coding DNA: TGTGCCAGCAGGGGACTAGCGGGAGTATCCTACAATGAGCAGTTCTTC. Its translation is CASRGLAGVSYNEQFF.

The chain joins TRBV9 to TRBJ2-1; perhaps TRBD1 as D (6 bases). The V gene's germline CDR1 is SGDLS and CDR2 YYNGEE. The length of the CDR3 is 16 residues. Between the trimmed V and J ends, which lost 0 bases and 0 bases, there was a span of 10 bases. CDR3 in DNA: TGTGCCAGCAGCGTAGAAGTAGGGGGCTCCTACAATGAGCAGTTCTTC. Residues: CASSVEVGGSYNEQFF.

The chain combines TRBV20-1 with TRBJ2-7; 8 bases agree with TRBD2. Trimming cost V 7 bases and J 6 bases; bases outside gene matches: 5. The CDR3 covers 11 residues. CDR1 is DFQATT and CDR2 is SNEGSKA in the germline V gene (reference sequence). CDR3 DNA: TGCAGTGAAGCGGGAGTTGGCGAGCAGTACTTC. It yields the protein CSEAGVGEQYF.

This rearrangement joins TRBV30 to TRBJ2-3; D remains ambiguous. The V end lost 3 bases, the J end lost 2 bases, and 9 bases lay between the germline ends. The CDR3 is 13 residues long. CDR1 is GTSNPN and CDR2 is SVGIG in the germline V gene (reference sequence). The CDR3 loop reads CAWRADYTDTQYF. Written as DNA, the CDR3 is TGTGCCTGGAGGGCCGATTACACAGATACGCAGTATTTT.

Regarding this clone: Sequence at one end of the junction differs from germline and may be a read error. The genes are TRBV18 and TRBJ1-2; a possible D gene is TRBD1 (5 bases). Germline CDR1 KGHSH, CDR2 LQKENI. This CDR3 is 15 amino acids long. The CDR3 region has the DNA TGTGCCAGCTCACCCCGGTCCGGGGCTAACTATGGCCACACCTTC. It encodes CASSPRSGANYGHTF.

The V gene is TRBV25-1, the J gene TRBJ2-5, with TRBD2 matching 13 bases. The germline V gene has CDR1 MGHDK and CDR2 SYGVNS. This CDR3 is 14 amino acids long. The junction had 1 base not matched to a gene; V was cut back by 4 bases and J by 5 bases. In DNA, the CDR3 is TGTGCCAGCAGTGTACTAGCGGGAGGGGAGACCCAGTACTTC. This gives the protein CASSVLAGGETQYF.

This rearrangement joins TRBV15 to TRBJ2-2; D might be TRBD2 (5 bases). In germline, CDR1 is LNHNV, CDR2 YYDKDF (reference sequence). V gave up 1 base and J gave up 5 bases, with 14 bases separating them. This CDR3 comprises 16 residues. The CDR3 reads CATSRVGFRGTGELFF. CDR3 DNA sequence: TGTGCCACCAGCAGAGTTGGGTTTCGGGGAACCGGGGAGCTGTTTTTT.

With respect to this clone: This sample also contains other DNA sequences that code for the same CDR3. The V call is TRBV20-1, the J call TRBJ1-1; no firm D call. The CDR3 has 11 residues. V was shortened by 6 bases and J by 0 bases, with 5 bases between the two germline ends. Per the germline V gene, CDR1 is DFQATT and CDR2 is SNEGSKA (reference sequence). The CDR3 coding sequence is TGCAGTGCCACGATGAACACTGAAGCTTTCTTT. It encodes CSATMNTEAFF.

The V and J genes are TRBV27 and TRBJ2-3; possible D gene TRBD2, 6 bases. CDR3 size: 15 residues. The V gene's germline CDR1 is MNHEY and CDR2 SMNVEV (reference sequence). Trimming removed 0 bases at V and 7 bases at J, with 14 bases between. The chain's CDR3 is CASSLSRRDGNTQYF. DNA of the CDR3: TGTGCCAGCAGTTTATCTCGGAGGGACGGGAATACGCAGTATTTT.

The V and J genes are TRBV6-5 and TRBJ2-7; 10 bases agree with TRBD2. V shed 6 bases and J 9 bases; nucleotides not matched to a gene: 5. The CDR3 has 12 residues. Germline CDR1 and CDR2: MNHEY and SVGAGI. The CDR3 bases are TGTGCCAGCAGCCAGGGACTAGCGCCGCAGTACTTC. Residues: CASSQGLAPQYF.

This chain uses TRBV30 with TRBJ2-2; TRBD2 might be the D (5 bases). V was clipped by 2 bases and J by 4 bases, with 11 bases between them. Germline loops: CDR1 GTSNPN, CDR2 SVGIG (reference sequence). The CDR3 sequence is 14 residues long. CDR3 DNA: TGTGCCTGGAGTATGCTAGCAGCCACCGGGGAGCTGTTTTTT. Its translation is CAWSMLAATGELFF. Variable domain in full (rest from reference TRBV30 and TRBJ2-2): SQTIHQWPATLVQPVGSPLSLECTVEGTSNPNLYWYRQAAGRGLQLLFYSVGIGQISSEVPQNLSASRPQDRQFILSSKKLLLSDSGFYLCAWSMLAATGELFFGEGSRLTVL.

Comments on this clone: Other DNA sequences in the same sample also yield this CDR3. This chain connects TRBV4-3 to TRBJ1-5, with D unresolved. The CDR3 consists of 13 residues. V lost 0 bases and J 5 bases, leaving 5 bases between the germline ends. In germline, CDR1 is LGHNA, CDR2 YSLEER. The CDR3 sequence is CASSQDNYQPQHF. The CDR3, as DNA: TGCGCCAGCAGCCAAGACAATTATCAGCCCCAGCATTTT.

The gene calls are TRBV7-9 and TRBJ1-2; D ambiguous. Trimming took 1 base from V and 0 from J, leaving 12 bases between them. This CDR3 is 16 amino acids long. In germline, CDR1 is SEHNR, CDR2 FQNEAQ (reference sequence). For the CDR3, the DNA is TGTGCCAGCAGCTTAGGAACCGCACAAACTAACTATGGCTACACCTTC. Translating it yields CASSLGTAQTNYGYTF. The full variable domain, with the rest looked up from reference TRBV7-9 and TRBJ1-2, is DTGVSQNPRHKITKRGQNVTFRCDPISEHNRLYWYRQTLGQGPEFLTYFQNEAQLEKSRLLSDRFSAERPKGSFSTLEIQRTEQGDSAMYLCASSLGTAQTNYGYTFGSGTRLTVV.

This clone appeared a few times. The identical CDR3 is also encoded by other nucleotide sequences in the sample. This chain uses TRBV2 with TRBJ1-1; D may be TRBD1 (5 bases). Between the trimmed V and J ends, which lost 3 bases and 1 base, there was a span of 6 bases. This CDR3 comprises 13 residues. The V gene's germline CDR1 is SNHLY and CDR2 FYNNEI. CDR3 loop: CASSDQGNTEAFF. CDR3 DNA: TGTGCCAGCAGTGACCAGGGGAACACTGAAGCTTTCTTT.

V gene TRBV5-8 combines with J gene TRBJ1-5; D uncertain. V lost 0 bases, J lost 0 bases, and 7 bases lay in between. This CDR3 is built from 15 residues. Germline V gene lookup returns CDR1 SGHTS and CDR2 YDEGEE. CDR3 nucleotides: TGTGCCAGCAGCTTGGACGGGTATAGCAATCAGCCCCAGCATTTT. It is translated as CASSLDGYSNQPQHF.

The chain combines TRBV18 with TRBJ2-7; 11 bases match TRBD2. The CDR3 covers 18 residues. J lost 1 base, V lost 6 bases, and 14 bases had no gene match. CDR1 KGHSH and CDR2 LQKENI come from the germline V gene. The CDR3 region has the DNA TGTGCCAGCTCGCTCGGGACTAGCGGAGCAAGTTTATCCTACGAGCAGTACTTC. Protein sequence: CASSLGTSGASLSYEQYF.

The CDR3 DNA sequence: TGTGCCAGTGACTTGAGCGGGAGGGCCGGGGAAGAGCAGTTCTTC. Residues: CASDLSGRAGEEQFF. The V call is TRBV9, the J call TRBJ2-1, with TRBD2 matching over 10 bases. Germline CDR1 SGDLS, CDR2 YYNGEE. V was clipped by 8 bases and J by 10 bases; unmatched bases: 15. The CDR3 has 15 amino acids.

The chain has TRBV27 and TRBJ1-5; 7 bases are a match to TRBD1. This CDR3 comprises 20 residues. Trimming removed 2 bases from V and 3 bases from J; junction bases left unmatched: 19. The germline V gene encodes CDR1 MNHEY and CDR2 SMNVEV (reference sequence). CDR3 bases: TGTGCCAGCAGTTTACGAGGAGCTCTCCGGGACAGAAGTTACAATCAGCCCCAGCATTTT. It specifies CASSLRGALRDRSYNQPQHF.

This rearrangement joins TRBV29-1 to TRBJ1-3; D might be TRBD1 (5 bases). The germline V and J ends were trimmed by 7 bases and 0 bases, with 13 bases remaining between them. This CDR3 has 14 amino acids. Germline V gene sequence: CDR1 SQVTM, CDR2 ANQGSEA. The CDR3 DNA is TGCAGCGCCAGAGACAGCACCTCTGGAAACACCATATATTTT. The encoded protein is CSARDSTSGNTIYF.

The chain couples TRBV10-3 to TRBJ1-5; 10 positions agree with TRBD1. Losses at the gene ends were 5 bases for V and 3 bases for J; bases not matched to a gene: 7. The CDR3 runs 16 residues. Germline CDR1 reads ENHRY; CDR2 reads SYGVKD. In nucleotides, the CDR3 is TGTGCCATCAGTCCAGCGACAGGGGGCCTCAATCAGCCCCAGCATTTT. Translation gives CAISPATGGLNQPQHF.